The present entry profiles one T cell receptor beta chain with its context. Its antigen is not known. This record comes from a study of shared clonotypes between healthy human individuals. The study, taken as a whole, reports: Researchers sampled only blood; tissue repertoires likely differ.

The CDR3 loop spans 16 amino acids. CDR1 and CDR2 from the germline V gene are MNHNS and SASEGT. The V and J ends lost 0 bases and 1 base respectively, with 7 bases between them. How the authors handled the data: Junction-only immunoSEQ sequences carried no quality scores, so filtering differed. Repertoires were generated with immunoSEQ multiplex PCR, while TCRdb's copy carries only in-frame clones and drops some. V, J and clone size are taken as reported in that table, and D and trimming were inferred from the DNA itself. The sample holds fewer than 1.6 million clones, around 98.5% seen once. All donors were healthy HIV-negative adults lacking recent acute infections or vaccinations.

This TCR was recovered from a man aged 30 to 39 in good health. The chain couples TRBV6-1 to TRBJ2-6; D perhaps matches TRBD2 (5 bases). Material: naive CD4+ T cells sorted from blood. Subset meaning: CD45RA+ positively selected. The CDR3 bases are TGTGCCAGCAGTGAAGCCGGGATTTCTGGGGCCAACGTCCTGACTTTC. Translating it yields CASSEAGISGANVLTF.